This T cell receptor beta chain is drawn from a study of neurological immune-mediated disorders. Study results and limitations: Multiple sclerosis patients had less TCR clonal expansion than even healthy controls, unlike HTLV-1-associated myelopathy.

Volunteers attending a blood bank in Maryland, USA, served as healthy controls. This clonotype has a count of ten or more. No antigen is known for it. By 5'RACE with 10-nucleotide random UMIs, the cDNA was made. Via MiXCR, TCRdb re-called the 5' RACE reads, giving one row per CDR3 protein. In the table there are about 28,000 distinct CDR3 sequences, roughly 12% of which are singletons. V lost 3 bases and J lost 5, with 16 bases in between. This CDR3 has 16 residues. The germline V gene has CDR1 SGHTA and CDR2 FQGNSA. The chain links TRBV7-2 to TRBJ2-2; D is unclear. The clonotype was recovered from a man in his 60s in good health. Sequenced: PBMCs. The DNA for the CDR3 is TGTGCCAGCAGCTTCACTCCGAAATTGGTGACCGGGGAGCTGTTTTTT. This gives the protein CASSFTPKLVTGELFF.